This TCR beta chain was sequenced in a study of blood T cell repertoires in COVID-19. Study at large: PBMCs, B-cell-depleted T cells, or T cells provided the cDNA or gDNA that made up the material.

Authors' methods: Estimation of nucleated cell counts was performed using reference gene primer amplification. The method was immunoSEQ multiplex PCR; TCRdb's version includes in-frame clones alone and lacks a portion of them. V, J and clone size are taken as reported in that table, and D and trimming were inferred from the DNA itself. The profile shows 60,000 or so clones, 90% of them singletons. V gave up 5 bases and J gave up 1 base, with 11 bases separating them. Germline values: CDR1 SGHRS, CDR2 YFSETQ. This CDR3 region has 14 residues. This clone appeared a single time. The material sequenced was peripheral blood. The TCR originated in a man in his sixties with active COVID-19. This chain connects TRBV5-1 to TRBJ2-3; D perhaps matches TRBD2 (6 bases). The CDR3 coding sequence is TGCGCCAGCAGACCGGGACTTCGCACAGATACGCAGTATTTT. Protein: CASRPGLRTDTQYF. The full variable domain, completed using reference TRBV5-1 and TRBJ2-3, is KAGVTQTPRYLIKTRGQQVTLSCSPISGHRSVSWYQQTPGQGLQFLFEYFSETQRNKGNFPGRFSGRQFSNSRSEMNVSTLELGDSALYLCASRPGLRTDTQYFGPGTRLTVL.